Listed below are T cell receptor beta chains from one sample, sequenced in a study of monozygotic twins with inflammatory bowel disease. Using the 5' RACE reads, TCRdb records one entry per CDR3 protein without DNA. The ten most abundant clones cover roughly 2.3% of a sample with around 150,000 distinct CDR3 sequences. The material sequenced was blood. The origin of the receptors is a human donor with ulcerative colitis or Crohn's disease, or a healthy co-twin of an affected twin (not recorded which). The CDR3 runs from the conserved cysteine through the conserved F or W.

TRBJ1-4,TRBV14,15,CASSQFALRNEKLFF
TRBJ2-3,TRBV29-1,15,CSVEAVGTSTDTQYF
TRBJ2-7,TRBV6-1,13,CASSERHAYEQYF
TRBJ2-3,TRBV20-1,13,CSATSGGPDTQYF
TRBJ2-3,TRBV10-3,16,CAISEGLAGVTDTQYF
TRBJ1-6,TRBV10-3,15,CAISESMDRSSPLHF
TRBJ2-3,TRBV20-1,17,CSGESIQSRGSTDTQYF
TRBJ2-1,TRBV5-1,15,CASSAPEGPYNEQFF
TRBJ2-1,TRBV7-3,17,CASSLTELAASYNEQFF
TRBJ2-3,TRBV2,15,CASSEVKIYTDTQYF
TRBJ1-2,TRBV6-5,13,CASGQGPYYGYTF
TRBJ2-3,TRBV27,15,CASSALAGVEDTQYF
TRBJ1-3,TRBV5-1,15,CASSRTGVTGNTIYF
TRBJ1-3,TRBV5-1,17,CASSSEGVGSSGNTIYF
TRBJ2-2,TRBV5-1,16,CASSLLVAGNTGELFF
TRBJ2-7,TRBV20-1,13,CSARLAGVYEQYF
TRBJ1-2,TRBV2,13,CASSEGPRYGYTF
TRBJ2-7,TRBV6-2/TRBV6-3,15,CASSYVGTSSYEQYF
TRBJ2-1,TRBV5-4,16,CASSLEVSGVRNEQFF
TRBJ2-7,TRBV6-1,14,CAATSGTGGYEQYF
TRBJ2-1,TRBV6-5,14,CASSSSGASRGQFF
TRBJ2-3,TRBV28,16,CASSLPLAGVTDTQYF
TRBJ2-5,TRBV2,16,CASSEGPAGGRETQYF
TRBJ1-2,TRBV11-2,14,CASSLGRGAYGYTF
TRBJ1-1,TRBV6-6,12,CASTGQNTEAFF
TRBJ2-6,TRBV5-1,16,CASSLGLTSGANVLTF
TRBJ2-7,TRBV12-3/TRBV12-4,15,CASSFSGVPPYEQYF
TRBJ2-7,TRBV7-2,15,CASSQVGGLSYEQYF
TRBJ2-1,TRBV14,11,CAGSWGNEQFF
TRBJ2-1,TRBV6-2/TRBV6-3,15,CASSSTGTAFHEQFF